Presented here are 32 T cell receptor beta chains from one specimen sequenced in a study of blood T cells in healthy people across ages. For the second PCR, which ran for roughly 7 to 11 cycles, a sample-barcoded 5' primer and a J-beta primer mix were used. TCRdb reprocessed the 5' RACE reads via MiXCR and lists one record per CDR3 protein. The repertoire has approximately 770,000 distinct CDR3 sequences, nearly 60% of them found once; the top ten carry approximately 20%. What was sequenced was blood. The receptors here all came from a man aged 25-45 years in good health.

The chain is built from TRBV10-2 and TRBJ2-3; D is perhaps TRBD2 (6 bases). V lost 6 bases, J lost 4 bases, and 11 bases lay in between. CDR1 is WSHSY, CDR2 SAAADI, per germline. This CDR3 region has 13 residues. The CDR3 region has the DNA TGCGCCAGCAGGAACGGACTATCAGATACGCAGTATTTT. Its protein product is CASRNGLSDTQYF.

The rearrangement links TRBV12-3 or TRBV12-4 to TRBJ2-7; D is uncertain. There are 11 residues in the CDR3. The V gene lost 4 bases and the J gene lost 10 bases, with 11 bases spanning the gap. The CDR3 here is CASSSQLIQYF. DNA for the CDR3: TGTGCCAGCAGTTCACAGTTAATCCAGTACTTC.

In its sample, this clonotype was seen once. This chain connects TRBV20-1 to TRBJ2-1; D might be TRBD1 (6 bases). This CDR3 has 12 residues. CDR1 DFQATT and CDR2 SNEGSKA come from the germline V gene (reference sequence). Trimming cost V 6 bases and J 5 bases, with 11 bases left between them. The CDR3 sequence: CSATDRNNEQFF. CDR3 bases: TGCAGTGCCACGGACAGAAACAATGAGCAGTTCTTC.

The CDR3 loop reads CASNYGYTF. Here the CDR3 DNA reads TGTGCCAGTAACTATGGCTACACCTTC. The V call is TRBV6-1, the J call TRBJ1-2; D gene ambiguous. The CDR3 extends over 9 amino acids. Germline CDR1 reads MNHNS; CDR2 reads SASEGT. The germline V and J ends were trimmed by 9 bases and 1 base, with 0 bases remaining between them.

The rearrangement uses TRBV15 and TRBJ2-7, with 8 bases fitting TRBD2. J lost 0 bases, V lost 11 bases, and 18 bases had no gene match. CDR1 LNHNV and CDR2 YYDKDF come from the germline V gene (reference sequence). The CDR3 totals 17 residues. In DNA form, the CDR3 reads TGTGCCCCCCCTACGGCGCTGCGGCGGGAGGACTCCTACGAGCAGTACTTC. It encodes CAPPTALRREDSYEQYF.

This clonotype was counted a single time. The DNA for the CDR3 is TGTGCCAGCTCACGTTCCGGAGGCCAACTTGACTATGGCTACACCTTC. Amino acids: CASSRSGGQLDYGYTF. The chain is built from TRBV18 and TRBJ1-2; D call uncertain. In germline, CDR1 is KGHSH, CDR2 LQKENI. The CDR3 is made up of 16 amino acids. Trimming left V 4 bases short and J 3 bases short, with 18 bases between. Full variable domain (remainder filled in from reference TRBV18 and TRBJ1-2): NAGVMQNPRHLVRRRGQEARLRCSPMKGHSHVYWYRQLPEEGLKFMVYLQKENIIDESGMPKERFSAEFPKEGPSILRIQQVVRGDSAAYFCASSRSGGQLDYGYTFGSGTRLTVV.

The CDR3 sequence: CASSLVQGIRNEQFF. The CDR3 DNA sequence: TGTGCCAGCAGCTTAGTTCAGGGGATTAGGAATGAGCAGTTCTTC. V usage is TRBV7-9 and J usage is TRBJ2-1; possibly TRBD1 for D (6 bases). CDR3 length: 15 residues. CDR1 is SEHNR and CDR2 is FQNEAQ in the germline V gene (reference sequence). V gave up 1 base and J gave up 7 bases, with 14 bases separating them.

This clonotype was recorded a few times. V usage is TRBV6-2 or TRBV6-3 and J usage is TRBJ2-4, with no clear D. The J call is in doubt because the DNA end fits TRBJ2-7 better. Germline assignment: CDR1 MNHEY and CDR2 SVGEGT. The CDR3 spans 13 residues. CDR3 sequence: CASSYNLGYEQYF. The CDR3 DNA follows: TGTGCCAGCAGTTACAATTTAGGCTACGAGCAGTACTTC.

J is TRBJ1-1 and V is TRBV3-1, with D perhaps matching TRBD1 (6 bases). Between the trimmed V and J ends, which lost 8 bases and 5 bases, there was a span of 15 bases. Germline V lookup: CDR1 LGHDT, CDR2 YNNKEL (reference sequence). The CDR3 is 13 residues long. This CDR3 reads CASGTNQGTEAFF. The DNA for the CDR3 is TGTGCCAGCGGTACTAACCAGGGGACTGAAGCTTTCTTT.

The J gene is TRBJ2-5, the V gene TRBV4-3; D unclear. Germline values: CDR1 LGHNA, CDR2 YSLEER. V was pared by 4 bases and J by 11 bases, with 17 bases between. This CDR3 is built from 13 residues. CDR3 sequence: CASSPALRNEQYF. The DNA of the CDR3 is TGCGCCAGCAGCCCAGCCTTGCGCAATGAGCAGTACTTC.

This clonotype has more than one count but fewer than ten. This rearrangement joins TRBV7-6 to TRBJ1-1; TRBD1 is a possible D gene (5 bases). Germline V gives CDR1 SGHVS, CDR2 FNYEAQ. The CDR3 extends over 14 amino acids. The V end lost 5 bases, the J end lost 6 bases, and 16 bases lay between the germline ends. The CDR3 nucleotides are TGTGCCAGCAGCGTATACGGCAGGGAGGCTGAAGCTTTCTTT. Protein sequence: CASSVYGREAEAFF.

This clonotype has only one observation. The rearrangement joins TRBV24-1 to TRBJ2-2; D is uncertain. Germline V gene sequence: CDR1 KGHDR, CDR2 SFDVKD. V was cut by 3 bases and J by 8 bases, with 3 bases left in between. This CDR3 is built from 11 residues. The CDR3 loop reads CATSDGGELFF. The CDR3 DNA sequence: TGTGCCACCAGTGATGGAGGGGAGCTGTTTTTT.

The rearrangement joins TRBV7-2 to TRBJ2-5, with D tentatively TRBD2 (5 bases). CDR1 is SGHTA, CDR2 FQGNSA, per germline. The CDR3 has 14 residues. V shed 5 bases and J shed 1 base, with 11 bases lying between them. Written as DNA, the CDR3 is TGTGCCAGCAGCATAAAGAGCGGCCAAGAGACCCAGTACTTC. Its translation: CASSIKSGQETQYF.

The chain is built from TRBV20-1 and TRBJ1-2, with 9 bases matching TRBD1. Germline CDR1 DFQATT, CDR2 SNEGSKA (reference sequence). Trimming removed 2 bases from V and 7 bases from J; junction bases left unmatched: 8. CDR3 length: 14 amino acids. The CDR3 DNA reads as TGCAGTGCTAGATATATCACAGGGGGCCGTGGCTACACCTTC. It yields the protein CSARYITGGRGYTF.

The V and J genes are TRBV6-6 and TRBJ2-1; 8 bases line up with TRBD2. V shed 8 bases, J shed 3 bases, and the junction held 12 bases outside the gene matches. Germline-derived CDR1 and CDR2 are MNHNY and SVGAGI (reference sequence). CDR3 length: 16 amino acids. For the CDR3, the DNA is TGTGCCAGCCAAACGCCTCGGGGGGGAATCTACAATGAGCAGTTCTTC. It codes for CASQTPRGGIYNEQFF.

This chain links TRBV7-9 with TRBJ1-2; D is undetermined. Deletions cut 0 bases from V and 4 bases from J, with 6 bases between. The CDR3 is 13 amino acids. CDR1 and CDR2 from the germline V gene are SEHNR and FQNEAQ (reference sequence). CDR3 DNA: TGTGCCAGCAGCTTAGCGGGGTCCTATGGCTACACCTTC. Translation gives CASSLAGSYGYTF.

The chain joins TRBV29-1 to TRBJ2-7; the D gene could be TRBD1 or TRBD2 (5 bases each). Between the trimmed V and J ends, which lost 5 bases and 1 base, there was a span of 18 bases. There are 15 residues in the CDR3. Germline CDR1 and CDR2: SQVTM and ANQGSEA. This chain's CDR3 is CSVTSSGTDSYEQYF. As DNA, the CDR3 is TGCAGCGTTACCTCGTCCGGGACCGATTCCTACGAGCAGTACTTC.

This chain links TRBV4-2 with TRBJ2-3; maybe TRBD2 (6 bases). The CDR3 spans 15 residues. Between the trimmed V and J ends, which lost 0 bases and 5 bases, there was a span of 12 bases. CDR1 is LGHNA, CDR2 YNFKEQ, per germline. The CDR3 bases are TGTGCCAGCAGCCAAGATCCCGGGAGCCAAGATACGCAGTATTTT. Protein: CASSQDPGSQDTQYF.

The chain carries TRBV20-1 and TRBJ2-4; TRBD1 matches at 8 bases. Trimming removed 0 bases from V and 2 bases from J; junction bases left unmatched: 9. The CDR3 is 17 amino acids. CDR1 is DFQATT, CDR2 SNEGSKA, per germline (reference sequence). The CDR3 bases are TGCAGTGCTAGAGATACAGGACAGGGACTTTCCAAAAACATTCAGTACTTC. Translating gives CSARDTGQGLSKNIQYF.

The CDR3 here is CARGDRGPFLYGYTF. DNA for the CDR3: TGTGCCAGGGGGGACAGGGGCCCCTTTTTATATGGCTACACCTTC. J is TRBJ1-2 and V is TRBV21-1; whether TRBD1, the table's D call, matches the DNA was not checked. TRBV21-1 is noted as a pseudogene. This CDR3 is 15 amino acids long.

This clonotype appeared a single time. J is TRBJ1-2 and V is TRBV12-3 or TRBV12-4; 9 bases match TRBD1. CDR3 length: 14 residues. V shed 5 bases and J 3 bases; nucleotides not matched to a gene: 4. The CDR3 coding sequence is TGTGCCAGCAGTGAACAGGGGGCAGACTATGGCTACACCTTC. It encodes CASSEQGADYGYTF.

The genes are TRBV24-1 and TRBJ2-1, with 11 bases aligning to TRBD2. The CDR3 totals 17 residues. With V trimmed by 2 bases and J by 9 bases, 11 bases remained unmatched. Germline V CDR1 and CDR2: KGHDR, SFDVKD. The CDR3 region has the DNA TGTGCCACCAGTGATTGGGCTAGCGGGAGGACGAGCGGTGAGCAGTTCTTC. As protein: CATSDWASGRTSGEQFF.

This clonotype occurred many times. The chain combines TRBV11-1 with TRBJ2-5, with a weak D call TRBD1 (5 bases). Trimming cost V 7 bases and J 6 bases, with 9 bases left between them. This CDR3 has 11 residues. Germline V gene sequence: CDR1 SGHAT, CDR2 FQDESV (reference sequence). CDR3 protein: CASTPGKTQYF. As DNA, the CDR3 is TGTGCCAGCACCCCAGGGAAGACCCAGTACTTC. The full variable domain, rest sourced from reference TRBV11-1 and TRBJ2-5, is EAEVAQSPRYKITEKSQAVAFWCDPISGHATLYWYRQILGQGPELLVQFQDESVVDDSQLPKDRFSAERLKGVDSTLKIQPAELGDSAMYLCASTPGKTQYFGPGTRLLVL.

V and J are TRBV20-1 and TRBJ2-1; D call uncertain. CDR1 and CDR2 (germline): DFQATT, SNEGSKA (reference sequence). Trimming pared 1 base from V and 6 bases from J, leaving 10 bases between. The CDR3 runs 13 residues. The CDR3 sequence: CSARVVKINEQFF. The DNA of the CDR3 is TGCAGTGCTAGAGTAGTGAAGATCAATGAGCAGTTCTTC.

The chain has TRBV12-3 or TRBV12-4 and TRBJ2-3; tentative D call: TRBD2 (6 bases). The CDR3 covers 14 residues. Trimming removed 3 bases at V and 1 base at J, with 8 bases between. CDR3 loop: CASSFRGGTDTQYF. DNA for the CDR3: TGTGCCAGCAGTTTTCGCGGGGGCACAGATACGCAGTATTTT.

The gene calls are TRBV3-1 and TRBJ2-1; D is undetermined. V lost 1 base and J lost 8, with 6 bases in between. The germline CDR1 and CDR2 sequences are LGHDT and YNNKEL (reference sequence). The CDR3 contains 12 residues. The CDR3 region is CASSQAVDEQFF. The CDR3 DNA follows: TGTGCCAGCAGCCAAGCTGTGGATGAGCAGTTCTTC.

The table lists this clonotype with a count of one. V and J are TRBV3-1 and TRBJ2-3; D call uncertain. The V and J ends lost 8 bases and 7 bases respectively, with 16 bases between them. Germline loops: CDR1 LGHDT, CDR2 YNNKEL (reference sequence). This CDR3 is built from 13 residues. The CDR3 DNA is TGTGCCAGCGGCAACCTGGTTTCATATACGCAGTATTTT. Translating gives CASGNLVSYTQYF.

The chain is built from TRBV6-5 and TRBJ1-2; 8 positions match TRBD1. Germline V gene sequence: CDR1 MNHEY, CDR2 SVGAGI. V trimming: 6 bases; J trimming: 3 bases; junction bases outside the gene matches: 12. The CDR3 length is 16 residues. The CDR3 protein is CASRHSPQGADYGYTF. As DNA, the CDR3 is TGTGCCAGCAGGCACAGTCCTCAGGGGGCGGACTATGGCTACACCTTC.

This clonotype appeared a single time. The gene calls are TRBV6-2 or TRBV6-3 and TRBJ2-1; D unclear. The CDR3 spans 16 residues. Trimming left V 2 bases short and J 1 base short, with 12 bases between. CDR1 and CDR2 (germline): MNHEY, SVGEGT. In nucleotides, the CDR3 is TGTGCCAGCAGTTACGCTCGGGCGTTATCCTACAATGAGCAGTTCTTC. This codes for CASSYARALSYNEQFF.

The chain couples TRBV6-2 or TRBV6-3 to TRBJ2-1, with a weak D call TRBD2 (5 bases). The ends were cut back, 3 bases at V and 9 bases at J, with 12 bases in the middle. The CDR3 contains 13 residues. Germline lookup yields CDR1 MNHEY and CDR2 SVGEGT. DNA for the CDR3: TGTGCCAGCAGTTATTTAAGCGGAGGTGAGCAGTTCTTC. Its protein product is CASSYLSGGEQFF.

This chain connects TRBV20-1 to TRBJ1-5, with a weak D call TRBD1 (6 bases). Germline lookup yields CDR1 DFQATT and CDR2 SNEGSKA (reference sequence). This CDR3 is built from 14 residues. V dropped 5 bases and J dropped 3 bases, with 14 bases sitting between them. CDR3 loop: CSAVMGALNQPQHF. The DNA of the CDR3 is TGCAGTGCTGTCATGGGGGCCCTCAATCAGCCCCAGCATTTT.

The rearrangement joins TRBV6-2 or TRBV6-3 to TRBJ2-5; 11 nucleotides align to TRBD1. The DNA end is more similar to TRBJ2-7, so the J call may be wrong. This CDR3 region has 14 residues. Germline V gene sequence: CDR1 MNHEY, CDR2 SVGEGT. This chain's CDR3 is CASRGTGGSYEQYF. The DNA for the CDR3 is TGTGCCAGCAGGGGGACAGGGGGCTCCTACGAGCAGTACTTC.